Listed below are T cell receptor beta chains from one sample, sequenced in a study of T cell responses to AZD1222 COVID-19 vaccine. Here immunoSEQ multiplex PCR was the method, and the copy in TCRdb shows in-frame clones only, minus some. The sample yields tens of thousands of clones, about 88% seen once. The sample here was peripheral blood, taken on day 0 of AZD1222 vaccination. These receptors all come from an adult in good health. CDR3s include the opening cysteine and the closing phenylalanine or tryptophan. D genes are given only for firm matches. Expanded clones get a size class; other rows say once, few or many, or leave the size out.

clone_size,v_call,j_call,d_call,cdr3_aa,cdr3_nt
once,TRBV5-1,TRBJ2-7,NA,CASSLTEGSYEQYF,TGCGCCAGCAGCTTAACGGAGGGCTCCTACGAGCAGTACTTC
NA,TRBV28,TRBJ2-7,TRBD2,CASSPRGAGGYEQYF,TGTGCCAGCAGCCCTCGAGGAGCGGGAGGCTACGAGCAGTACTTC
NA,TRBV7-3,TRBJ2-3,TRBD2,CASSLTAVAGADTQYF,TGTGCCAGCAGCTTAACGGCGGTAGCGGGAGCAGATACGCAGTATTTT
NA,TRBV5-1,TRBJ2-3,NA,CASSRTDLTDTQYF,TGCGCCAGCAGCCGGACGGATTTAACAGATACGCAGTATTTT
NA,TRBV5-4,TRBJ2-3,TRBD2,CATSSGGLAEWTDTQYF,TGTGCCACCTCCTCGGGGGGGCTAGCGGAGTGGACAGATACGCAGTATTTT
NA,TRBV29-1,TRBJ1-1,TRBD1,CSGLGRQGHTEAFF,TGCAGCGGTTTGGGTCGACAGGGGCACACTGAAGCTTTCTTT
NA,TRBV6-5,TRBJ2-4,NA,CASSYSYSGNIQYF,TGTGCCAGCAGTTACTCGTACAGTGGAAACATTCAGTACTTC
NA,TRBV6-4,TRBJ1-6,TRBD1,CASSRDSFYNSPLHF,TGTGCCAGCTCACGGGACAGCTTCTATAATTCACCCCTCCACTTT
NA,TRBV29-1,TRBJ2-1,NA,CSGHSPPAGNEQFF,TGCAGCGGGCATAGCCCCCCTGCGGGGAATGAGCAGTTCTTC
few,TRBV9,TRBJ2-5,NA,CASSDGTGTQYF,TGTGCCAGCAGCGACGGAACGGGGACCCAGTACTTC
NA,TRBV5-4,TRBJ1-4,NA,CASSLQGTNEKLFF,TGTGCCAGCAGCCTTCAGGGGACTAATGAAAAACTGTTTTTT